Included here is one T cell receptor (beta chain) sequence, with context. As yet, its antigen is unknown. The data stem from a study of post-analysis software for immune sequencing data. Looking at the study overall: Disease courses included relapsing-remitting, secondary progressive and progressive-relapsing multiple sclerosis. Study-wide results and limits: Significantly lower normalized Chao1 diversity was seen in multiple sclerosis patients than in controls. About five TRBV segments appeared more often in patients than in controls, and TRBV5-6, TRBV5-1 and TRBV20-1 were among these.

Germline CDR1 SGHVS, CDR2 FQNEAQ. The CDR3 covers 17 residues. The junction had 11 bases not matched to a gene; V was cut back by 0 bases and J by 6 bases. Unique molecular identifiers had been added to the TCR beta cDNA libraries. Each batch of about 0.9 to 10 million T cells produced 500,000 to 600,000 cDNA molecules. Each CDR3 protein gets one entry after TCRdb re-called the PCR reads with MiXCR. The table has some 800,000 distinct CDR3 sequences, around 42% seen once. This TCR was recovered from a girl aged 5 to 17 with multiple sclerosis. The rearrangement joins TRBV7-8 to TRBJ1-2; 9 nucleotides match TRBD1. The material sequenced was blood. CDR3 sequence: CASSLAPSGQGTHGYTF. For the CDR3, the DNA is TGTGCCAGCAGCTTAGCCCCCTCCGGACAGGGGACACATGGCTACACCTTC.